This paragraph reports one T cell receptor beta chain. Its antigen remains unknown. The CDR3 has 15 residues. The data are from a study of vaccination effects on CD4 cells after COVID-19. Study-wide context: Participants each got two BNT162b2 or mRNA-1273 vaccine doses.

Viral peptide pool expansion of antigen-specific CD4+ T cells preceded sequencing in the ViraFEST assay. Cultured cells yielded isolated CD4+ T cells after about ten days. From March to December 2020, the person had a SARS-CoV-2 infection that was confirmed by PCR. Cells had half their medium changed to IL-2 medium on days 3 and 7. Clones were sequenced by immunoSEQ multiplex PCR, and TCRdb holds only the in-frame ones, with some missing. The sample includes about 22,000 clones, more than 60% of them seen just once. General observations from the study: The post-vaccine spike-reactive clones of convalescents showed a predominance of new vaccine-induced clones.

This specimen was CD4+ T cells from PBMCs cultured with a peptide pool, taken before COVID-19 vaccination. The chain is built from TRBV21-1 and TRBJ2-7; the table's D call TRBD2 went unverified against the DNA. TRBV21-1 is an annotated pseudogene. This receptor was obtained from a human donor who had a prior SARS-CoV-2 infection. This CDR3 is CASSTYGGYSYEQYF. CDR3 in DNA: TGTGCCAGCAGCACCTATGGAGGGTACTCCTACGAGCAGTACTTC.